Listed below are T cell receptor beta chains from one sample, sequenced in a study of T cells after yellow fever vaccination. TCRdb reprocessed the 5' RACE reads with MiXCR, giving one entry per CDR3 protein. The sample holds roughly 400,000 distinct CDR3 sequences, roughly a sixth seen once. The material sequenced was PBMCs, taken before the yellow fever booster vaccination. Receptors originate from a young man who received the YFV17D yellow fever vaccine. Both conserved end residues are part of each CDR3. A D gene is named only where the DNA matches it firmly. Expanded clones are given a class, and other clones once, few, many or no size at all.

CDR3 DNA: TGTGCCAGCTCACCTGGGACAGCGAACCTGAACACTGAAGCTTTCTTT
CDR3 protein: CASSPGTANLNTEAFF
V gene: TRBV18
D gene: TRBD1
J gene: TRBJ1-1
clone size: few

CDR3 DNA: TGTGCCAGCTCACCAGGAAGTTATCAGCCCCAGCATTTT
CDR3 protein: CASSPGSYQPQHF
V gene: TRBV18
D gene: .
J gene: TRBJ1-5
clone size: .

CDR3 DNA: TGTGCCAGCAGCCCGCGGACAGGGAGGTCTGAAGCTTTCTTT
CDR3 protein: CASSPRTGRSEAFF
V gene: TRBV11-2
D gene: TRBD1
J gene: TRBJ1-1
clone size: few

CDR3 DNA: TGTGCCAGCAGCCAAGATTGGACGGGGAACAATGAGCAGTTCTTC
CDR3 protein: CASSQDWTGNNEQFF
V gene: TRBV4-2
D gene: .
J gene: TRBJ2-1
clone size: few

CDR3 DNA: TGCAGCGTACGGGATCAGACACACTATGGCTACACCTTC
CDR3 protein: CSVRDQTHYGYTF
V gene: TRBV29-1
D gene: .
J gene: TRBJ1-2
clone size: .

CDR3 DNA: TGTGCCAGCAGTCATGCAGGGGATGAGCAGTTCTTC
CDR3 protein: CASSHAGDEQFF
V gene: TRBV7-6
D gene: .
J gene: TRBJ2-1
clone size: few

CDR3 DNA: TGTGCCAGTGTCCCGGGACCGATCTATGGCTACACCTTC
CDR3 protein: CASVPGPIYGYTF
V gene: TRBV7-9
D gene: .
J gene: TRBJ1-2
clone size: few

CDR3 DNA: TGTGCTACCACGGGGGCAGACAATCAGCCCCAGCATTTT
CDR3 protein: CATTGADNQPQHF
V gene: TRBV28
D gene: .
J gene: TRBJ1-5
clone size: .

CDR3 DNA: TGCGCCAGCAGCTTGGAACGGGGACAGGGACTCACGGAGCAGTACTTC
CDR3 protein: CASSLERGQGLTEQYF
V gene: TRBV5-1
D gene: TRBD1
J gene: TRBJ2-7
clone size: .

CDR3 DNA: TGTGCCAGCAGAACGGGACAGGGGACCACAGATACGCAGTATTTT
CDR3 protein: CASRTGQGTTDTQYF
V gene: TRBV6-1
D gene: TRBD1
J gene: TRBJ2-3
clone size: .

CDR3 DNA: TGTGCCATCAGGAGTTCAGCGGACACCGGGGAGCTGTTTTTT
CDR3 protein: CAIRSSADTGELFF
V gene: TRBV10-3
D gene: .
J gene: TRBJ2-2
clone size: few

CDR3 DNA: TGCAGTGCTAGAGTGAGGACTGAGGGGGAAGCTTTCTTT
CDR3 protein: CSARVRTEGEAFF
V gene: TRBV20-1
D gene: .
J gene: TRBJ1-1
clone size: .

CDR3 DNA: TGTGCCAGCAGCTTAAGGGTAGCGGGGGGCACAGATACGCAGTATTTT
CDR3 protein: CASSLRVAGGTDTQYF
V gene: TRBV7-2
D gene: TRBD2
J gene: TRBJ2-3
clone size: .

CDR3 DNA: TGTGCCAGCTCACCCGCTTCTGGCGAGCAGTACTTC
CDR3 protein: CASSPASGEQYF
V gene: TRBV18
D gene: .
J gene: TRBJ2-7
clone size: few

CDR3 DNA: TGTGCCAGCAGCTTGGGGGACAGGCTTCGGGAGACCCAGTACTTC
CDR3 protein: CASSLGDRLRETQYF
V gene: TRBV5-6
D gene: TRBD1
J gene: TRBJ2-5
clone size: few

CDR3 DNA: TGCAGTGCCGAGGTGGACACCGGGGAGCTGTTTTTT
CDR3 protein: CSAEVDTGELFF
V gene: TRBV20-1
D gene: .
J gene: TRBJ2-2
clone size: .

CDR3 DNA: TGTGCCAGCAGCTTATCCGTAGCCTCGGGTACGCAGTATTTT
CDR3 protein: CASSLSVASGTQYF
V gene: TRBV7-8
D gene: .
J gene: TRBJ2-3
clone size: few

CDR3 DNA: TGTGCCAGCAGCTTGGGGACAGGGGGCGGGAATGAGCAGTTCTTC
CDR3 protein: CASSLGTGGGNEQFF
V gene: TRBV5-5
D gene: TRBD1
J gene: TRBJ2-1
clone size: few

CDR3 DNA: TGTGCCAGCAGCTCGATTGGGGACAGCCATGAAGCTTTCTTT
CDR3 protein: CASSSIGDSHEAFF
V gene: TRBV7-8
D gene: TRBD1
J gene: TRBJ1-1
clone size: few

CDR3 DNA: TGTGCCAGCAGTTTTTTAAAGCGGGGGGGTATAGATACGCAGTATTTT
CDR3 protein: CASSFLKRGGIDTQYF
V gene: TRBV6-5
D gene: TRBD2
J gene: TRBJ2-3
clone size: .

CDR3 DNA: TGTGCCAGCAGCTTTTCTAGCAGGGCCCAGTACTTC
CDR3 protein: CASSFSSRAQYF
V gene: TRBV7-2
D gene: .
J gene: TRBJ2-5
clone size: .

CDR3 DNA: TGCAGCGTGCCCCGGACAGGACTCTATGGCTACACCTTC
CDR3 protein: CSVPRTGLYGYTF
V gene: TRBV29-1
D gene: TRBD1
J gene: TRBJ1-2
clone size: .

CDR3 DNA: TGCGCCAGCAGCCAAGATCCGGGCGCGCTGACTGAAGCTTTCTTT
CDR3 protein: CASSQDPGALTEAFF
V gene: TRBV4-1
D gene: .
J gene: TRBJ1-1
clone size: .

CDR3 DNA: TGTGCCAGCAGTTACTCGTTTGGACGGATTAACTATGGCTACACCTTC
CDR3 protein: CASSYSFGRINYGYTF
V gene: TRBV6-5
D gene: .
J gene: TRBJ1-2
clone size: .

CDR3 DNA: TGCGCCAGCAGCCAAACCCCCCGACAGAGGACTGAAGCTTTCTTT
CDR3 protein: CASSQTPRQRTEAFF
V gene: TRBV4-3
D gene: .
J gene: TRBJ1-1
clone size: few

CDR3 DNA: TGCAGTGCTAGGGGGACTAGCGGGGCTAGCACAGATACGCAGTATTTT
CDR3 protein: CSARGTSGASTDTQYF
V gene: TRBV20-1
D gene: TRBD2
J gene: TRBJ2-3
clone size: .

CDR3 DNA: TGCAGCGCCGAACTAGGTATCGGGGAGCTGTTTTTT
CDR3 protein: CSAELGIGELFF
V gene: TRBV29-1
D gene: .
J gene: TRBJ2-2
clone size: .

CDR3 DNA: TGTGCCAGCAGCGGCCGGCACAGGGACCTGGAGACCCAGTACTTC
CDR3 protein: CASSGRHRDLETQYF
V gene: TRBV9
D gene: .
J gene: TRBJ2-5
clone size: .

CDR3 DNA: TGCGCCAGCAGCCAAGGGACTAGTTACAATGAGCAGTTCTTC
CDR3 protein: CASSQGTSYNEQFF
V gene: TRBV4-1
D gene: TRBD2
J gene: TRBJ2-1
clone size: .

CDR3 DNA: TGTGCCACCAGTGATTTTACCGGGGAAGGGGGCCAAGAGACCCAGTACTTC
CDR3 protein: CATSDFTGEGGQETQYF
V gene: TRBV24-1
D gene: .
J gene: TRBJ2-5
clone size: .

CDR3 DNA: TGTGCCAGCAGTTACGGGGGGGGCGGTCTGAACACTGAAGCTTTCTTT
CDR3 protein: CASSYGGGGLNTEAFF
V gene: TRBV6-5
D gene: .
J gene: TRBJ1-1
clone size: few

CDR3 DNA: TGTGCCAGCAGCCAAGATCCTGGGGGTACCTATGGCTACACCTTC
CDR3 protein: CASSQDPGGTYGYTF
V gene: TRBV4-2
D gene: .
J gene: TRBJ1-2
clone size: .

CDR3 DNA: TGTGCCAGCAGCTTAGCCCCCCTACGAGGGCGGTACGAGCAGTACTTC
CDR3 protein: CASSLAPLRGRYEQYF
V gene: TRBV7-6
D gene: .
J gene: TRBJ2-7
clone size: few

CDR3 DNA: TGTGCCAGCAGCGTCAGGGGGCCGAACACTGAAGCTTTCTTT
CDR3 protein: CASSVRGPNTEAFF
V gene: TRBV11-2
D gene: TRBD1
J gene: TRBJ1-1
clone size: .

CDR3 DNA: TGTGCCAGCTCGAGGGGGGATGGGAAGCCCCAGCATTTT
CDR3 protein: CASSRGDGKPQHF
V gene: TRBV12-3/TRBV12-4
D gene: .
J gene: TRBJ1-5
clone size: .

CDR3 DNA: TGTGCCATCAGCAAGAACACCGGGGAGCTGTTTTTT
CDR3 protein: CAISKNTGELFF
V gene: TRBV10-3
D gene: .
J gene: TRBJ2-2
clone size: .

CDR3 DNA: TGCGCCAGCAGCCCAGCCCCACCCCATAGCACAGATACGCAGTATTTT
CDR3 protein: CASSPAPPHSTDTQYF
V gene: TRBV4-3
D gene: .
J gene: TRBJ2-3
clone size: once

CDR3 DNA: TGTGCCAGCAGCCTCACCGTAACCGGGTTGGATACGCAGTATTTT
CDR3 protein: CASSLTVTGLDTQYF
V gene: TRBV7-2
D gene: .
J gene: TRBJ2-3
clone size: .

CDR3 DNA: TGTGCCAGCTCACCGGTGGCGGGCGTTCGCACAGATACGCAGTATTTT
CDR3 protein: CASSPVAGVRTDTQYF
V gene: TRBV18
D gene: .
J gene: TRBJ2-3
clone size: few

CDR3 DNA: TGTGCCAGCAGCCCTATCTGGATAGCGGGGGAAGAGACCCAGTACTTC
CDR3 protein: CASSPIWIAGEETQYF
V gene: TRBV7-2
D gene: TRBD2
J gene: TRBJ2-5
clone size: many

CDR3 DNA: TGTGCCAGCAGCCATGACCGAAATCAGCCCCAGCATTTT
CDR3 protein: CASSHDRNQPQHF
V gene: TRBV7-9
D gene: .
J gene: TRBJ1-5
clone size: few

CDR3 DNA: TGCGCCAGCAGCACCCGACAGGGGTACACCTACGAGCAGTACTTC
CDR3 protein: CASSTRQGYTYEQYF
V gene: TRBV5-1
D gene: TRBD1
J gene: TRBJ2-7
clone size: .

CDR3 DNA: TGTGCCAGCAGCTTAGTGGGGACAGGGGGAATCCCCCTCCACTTT
CDR3 protein: CASSLVGTGGIPLHF
V gene: TRBV7-2
D gene: TRBD1
J gene: TRBJ1-6
clone size: many

CDR3 DNA: TGTGCCAGCAGGAATCGTCAGGGGGCGCAGGGCAATCAGCCCCAGCATTTT
CDR3 protein: CASRNRQGAQGNQPQHF
V gene: TRBV28
D gene: TRBD1
J gene: TRBJ1-5
clone size: .

CDR3 DNA: TGCAGCGTTGTTCCCGGGACTAGGCGTGCGCAGTATTTT
CDR3 protein: CSVVPGTRRAQYF
V gene: TRBV29-1
D gene: TRBD2
J gene: TRBJ2-3
clone size: .